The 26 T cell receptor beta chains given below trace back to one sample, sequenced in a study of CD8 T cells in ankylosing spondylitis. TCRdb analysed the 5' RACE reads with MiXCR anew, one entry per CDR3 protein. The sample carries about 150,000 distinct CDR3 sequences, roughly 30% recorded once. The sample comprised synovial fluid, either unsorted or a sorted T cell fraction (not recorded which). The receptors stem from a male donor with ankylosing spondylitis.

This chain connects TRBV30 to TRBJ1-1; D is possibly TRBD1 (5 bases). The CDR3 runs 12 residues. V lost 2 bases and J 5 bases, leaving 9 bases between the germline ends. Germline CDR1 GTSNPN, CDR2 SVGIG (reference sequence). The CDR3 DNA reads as TGTGCCTGGAGTAGCAGGGCGACTGAAGCTTTCTTT. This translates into CAWSSRATEAFF.

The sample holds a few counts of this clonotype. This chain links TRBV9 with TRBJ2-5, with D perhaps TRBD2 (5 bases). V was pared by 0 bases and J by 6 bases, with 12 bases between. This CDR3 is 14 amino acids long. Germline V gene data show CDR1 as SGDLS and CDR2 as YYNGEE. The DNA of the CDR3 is TGTGCCAGCAGCGTAGGTGGGAGTGGAAAGACCCAGTACTTC. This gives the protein CASSVGGSGKTQYF.

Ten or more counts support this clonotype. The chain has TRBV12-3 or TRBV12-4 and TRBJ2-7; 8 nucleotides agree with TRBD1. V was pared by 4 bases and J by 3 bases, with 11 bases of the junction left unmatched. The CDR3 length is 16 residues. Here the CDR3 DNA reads TGTGCCAGCAGTTCCCCGGACAGGGCCGGGCGCTACGAGCAGTACTTC. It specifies CASSSPDRAGRYEQYF.

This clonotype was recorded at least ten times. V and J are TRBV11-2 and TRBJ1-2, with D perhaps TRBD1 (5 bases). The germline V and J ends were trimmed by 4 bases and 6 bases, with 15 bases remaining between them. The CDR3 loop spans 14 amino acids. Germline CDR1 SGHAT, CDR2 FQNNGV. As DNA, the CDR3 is TGTGCCAGCAGCTCTGCCCCCCAGGGAAATGGCTACACCTTC. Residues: CASSSAPQGNGYTF.

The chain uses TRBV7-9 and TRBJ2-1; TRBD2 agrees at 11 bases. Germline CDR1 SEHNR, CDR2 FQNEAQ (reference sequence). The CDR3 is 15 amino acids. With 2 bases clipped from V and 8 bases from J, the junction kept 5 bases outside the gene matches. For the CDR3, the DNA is TGTGCCAGCAGCTTATGGCCTAGCGGGGGGTATGAGCAGTTCTTC. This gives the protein CASSLWPSGGYEQFF.

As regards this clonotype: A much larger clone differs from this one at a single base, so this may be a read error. Here the CDR3 DNA reads TGTGCCAACAGCTTAACTTGGCGGGAAGAGCAGTACTTC. Residues: CANSLTWREEQYF. The chain uses TRBV7-3 and TRBJ2-7; D perhaps matches TRBD2 (6 bases). The CDR3 spans 13 residues. Per the germline V gene, CDR1 is SGHTA and CDR2 is FQGTGA. Together with reference TRBV7-3 and TRBJ2-7, the CDR3 gives the full variable domain: GAGVSQTPSNKVTEKGKYVELRCDPISGHTALYWYRQSLGQGPEFLIYFQGTGAADDSGLPNDRFFAVRPEGSVSTLKIQRTERGDSAVYLCANSLTWREEQYFGPGTRLTVT.

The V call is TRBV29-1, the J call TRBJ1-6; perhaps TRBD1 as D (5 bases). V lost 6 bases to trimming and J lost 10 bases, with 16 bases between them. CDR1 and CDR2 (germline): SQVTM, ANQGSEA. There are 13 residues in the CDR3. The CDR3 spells CSVGEGNGSPLHF. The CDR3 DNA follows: TGCAGCGTCGGGGAGGGGAATGGCTCACCCCTCCACTTT.

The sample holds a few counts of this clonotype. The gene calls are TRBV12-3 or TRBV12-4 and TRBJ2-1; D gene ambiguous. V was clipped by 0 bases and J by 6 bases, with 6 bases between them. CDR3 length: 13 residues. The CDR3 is CASSLALTNEQFF. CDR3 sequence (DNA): TGTGCCAGCAGTTTAGCGCTGACCAATGAGCAGTTCTTC.

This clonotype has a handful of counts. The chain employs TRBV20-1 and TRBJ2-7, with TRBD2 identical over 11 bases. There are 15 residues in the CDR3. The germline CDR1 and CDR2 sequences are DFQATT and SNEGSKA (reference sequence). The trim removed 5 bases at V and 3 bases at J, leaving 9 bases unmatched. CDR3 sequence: CSALSPGLADYEQYF. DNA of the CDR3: TGCAGTGCTTTATCCCCGGGACTAGCGGACTACGAGCAGTACTTC.

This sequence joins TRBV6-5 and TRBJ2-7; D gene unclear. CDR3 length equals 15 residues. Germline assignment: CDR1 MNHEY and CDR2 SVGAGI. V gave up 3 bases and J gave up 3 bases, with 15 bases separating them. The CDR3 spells CASSYRQLPFYEQYF. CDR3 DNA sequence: TGTGCCAGCAGTTATAGGCAGCTACCTTTCTACGAGCAGTACTTC.

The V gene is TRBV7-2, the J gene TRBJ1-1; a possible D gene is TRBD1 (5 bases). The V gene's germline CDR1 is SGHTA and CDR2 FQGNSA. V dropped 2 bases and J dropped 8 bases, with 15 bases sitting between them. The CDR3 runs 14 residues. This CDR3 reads CASSLFLGGTEAFF. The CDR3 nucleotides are TGTGCCAGCAGCTTATTTCTCGGGGGAACAGAAGCTTTCTTT.

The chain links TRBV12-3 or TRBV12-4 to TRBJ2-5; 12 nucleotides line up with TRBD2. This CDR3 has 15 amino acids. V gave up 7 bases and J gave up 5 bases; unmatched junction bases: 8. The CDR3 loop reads CASTGLAGRSETQYF. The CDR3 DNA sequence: TGTGCCAGCACAGGACTAGCGGGAAGATCCGAGACCCAGTACTTC.

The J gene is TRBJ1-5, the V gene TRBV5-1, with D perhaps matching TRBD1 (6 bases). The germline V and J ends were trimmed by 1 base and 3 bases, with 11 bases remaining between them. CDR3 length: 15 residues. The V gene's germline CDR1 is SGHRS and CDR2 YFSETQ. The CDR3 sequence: CASSLLGGHNQPQHF. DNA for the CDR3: TGCGCCAGCAGCTTGTTGGGGGGGCACAATCAGCCCCAGCATTTT.

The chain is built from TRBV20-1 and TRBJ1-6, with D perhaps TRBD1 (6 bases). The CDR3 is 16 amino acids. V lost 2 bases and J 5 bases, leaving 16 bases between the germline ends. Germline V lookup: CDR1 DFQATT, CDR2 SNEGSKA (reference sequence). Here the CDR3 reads CSARPLFSGDNSPLHF. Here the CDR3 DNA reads TGCAGTGCTAGACCACTATTTTCAGGGGATAATTCACCCCTCCACTTT.

The DNA for the CDR3 is TGCAGTGCTAGAGATTTGGCTAGCGCTCCAGATACGCAGTATTTT. This codes for CSARDLASAPDTQYF. The chain recombines TRBV20-1 with TRBJ2-3; the D gene is possibly TRBD2 (6 bases). This CDR3 contains 15 residues. The V end lost 0 bases, the J end lost 4 bases, and 14 bases lay between the germline ends. Germline V gene sequence: CDR1 DFQATT, CDR2 SNEGSKA (reference sequence).

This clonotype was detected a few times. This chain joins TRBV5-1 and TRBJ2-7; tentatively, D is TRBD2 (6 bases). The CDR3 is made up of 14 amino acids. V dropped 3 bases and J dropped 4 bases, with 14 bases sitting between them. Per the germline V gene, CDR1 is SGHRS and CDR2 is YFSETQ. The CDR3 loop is CASSSLVAGYEQYF. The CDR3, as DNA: TGCGCCAGCAGCTCCCTAGTGGCGGGGTACGAGCAGTACTTC.

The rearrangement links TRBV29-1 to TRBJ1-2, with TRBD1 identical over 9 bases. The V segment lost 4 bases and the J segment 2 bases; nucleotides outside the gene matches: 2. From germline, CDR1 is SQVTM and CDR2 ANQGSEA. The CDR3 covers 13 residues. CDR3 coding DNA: TGCAGCGTTGCCGGACAGGGGAACTATGGCTACACCTTC. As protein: CSVAGQGNYGYTF.

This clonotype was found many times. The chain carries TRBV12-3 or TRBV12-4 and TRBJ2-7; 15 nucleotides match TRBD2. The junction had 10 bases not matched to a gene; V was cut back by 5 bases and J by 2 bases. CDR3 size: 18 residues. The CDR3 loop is CASSPGTSGGSRTYEQYF. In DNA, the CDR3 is TGTGCCAGCAGTCCCGGGACTAGCGGGGGGTCCAGAACCTACGAGCAGTACTTC.

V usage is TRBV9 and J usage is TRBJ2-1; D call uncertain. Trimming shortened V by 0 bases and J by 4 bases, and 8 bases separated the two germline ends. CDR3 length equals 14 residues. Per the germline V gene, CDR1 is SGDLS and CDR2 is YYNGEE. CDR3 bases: TGTGCCAGCAGCGTAGCAAGGGAATACAATGAGCAGTTCTTC. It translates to CASSVAREYNEQFF.

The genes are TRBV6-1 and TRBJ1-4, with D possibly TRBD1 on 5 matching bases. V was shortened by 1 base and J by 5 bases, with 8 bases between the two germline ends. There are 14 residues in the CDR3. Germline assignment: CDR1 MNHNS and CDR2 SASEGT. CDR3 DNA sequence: TGTGCCAGCAGTGAAGGGGGGGGGAATGAAAAACTGTTTTTT. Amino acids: CASSEGGGNEKLFF.

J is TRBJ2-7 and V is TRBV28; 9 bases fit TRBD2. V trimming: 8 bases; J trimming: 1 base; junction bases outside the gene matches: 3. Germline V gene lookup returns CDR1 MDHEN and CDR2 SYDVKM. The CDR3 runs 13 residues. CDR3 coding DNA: TGTGCCAGCCTAGCGGGAAGTTCCTACGAGCAGTACTTC. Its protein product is CASLAGSSYEQYF.

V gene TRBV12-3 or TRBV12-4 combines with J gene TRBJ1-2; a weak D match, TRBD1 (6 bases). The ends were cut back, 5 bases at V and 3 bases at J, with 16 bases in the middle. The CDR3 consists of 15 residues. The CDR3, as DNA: TGTGCCAGCAGTCCAAGGGACACCCGGCACTATGGCTACACCTTC. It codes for CASSPRDTRHYGYTF.

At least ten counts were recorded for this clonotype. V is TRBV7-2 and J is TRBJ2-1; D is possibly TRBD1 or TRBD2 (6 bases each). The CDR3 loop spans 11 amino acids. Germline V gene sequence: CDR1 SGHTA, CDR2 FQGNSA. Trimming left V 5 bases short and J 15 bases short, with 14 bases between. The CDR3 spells CASSRGVDGFF. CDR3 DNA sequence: TGTGCCAGCAGCAGGGGGGTTGATGGGTTCTTC.

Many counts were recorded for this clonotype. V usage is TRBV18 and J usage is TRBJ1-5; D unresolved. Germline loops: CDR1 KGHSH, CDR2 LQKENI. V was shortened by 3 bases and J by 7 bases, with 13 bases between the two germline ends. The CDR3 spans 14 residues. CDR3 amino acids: CASSPIGSKQPQHF. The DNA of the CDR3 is TGTGCCAGCTCACCGATTGGCAGTAAGCAGCCCCAGCATTTT.

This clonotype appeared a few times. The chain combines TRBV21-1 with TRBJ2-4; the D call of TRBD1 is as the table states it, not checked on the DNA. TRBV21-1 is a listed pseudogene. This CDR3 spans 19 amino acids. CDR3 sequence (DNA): TGTGCCAGCAGCAGGGAACAGGGTAGCCCATCTCTAGCCAAAAACATTCAGTACTTC. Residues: CASSREQGSPSLAKNIQYF.

The CDR3, as DNA: TGTGCCAGCAGCTACGACAACAGAGTCACTGAAGCTTTCTTT. Translating gives CASSYDNRVTEAFF. The chain carries TRBV6-5 and TRBJ1-1; no definite D call. The CDR3 is made up of 14 amino acids. CDR1 and CDR2 (germline): MNHEY, SVGAGI. V was pared by 6 bases and J by 4 bases, with 15 bases between.